A single sample is the source of the 8 T cell receptor beta chains below, sequenced in a study of shared clonotypes between healthy human individuals. Assay: immunoSEQ multiplex PCR; the TCRdb copy retains only in-frame clones and omits some. This table holds some 1,100,000 clones, around three quarters found once. The sequenced sample was memory CD4+ T cells from PBMCs. The subset is: CD45RA-negative fraction. These receptors came from a man aged 18-30 years in good health. Some clones in this sample may be carry-over from other donors' samples.

The gene calls are TRBV28 and TRBJ2-7, with a tentative D call TRBD1 (6 bases). The CDR3 has 15 amino acids. The germline V gene encodes CDR1 MDHEN and CDR2 SYDVKM. V lost 2 bases and J 2 bases, leaving 13 bases between the germline ends. CDR3 residues: CASSLPRDTAYEQYF. Written as DNA, the CDR3 is TGTGCCAGCAGTTTACCCCGGGACACGGCCTACGAGCAGTACTTC.

Comments on this clone: Other DNA sequences within the sample encode an identical CDR3. The V gene is TRBV4-2, the J gene TRBJ2-1; 14 bases match TRBD2. The length of the CDR3 is 15 residues. The germline gives CDR1 LGHNA, CDR2 YNFKEQ. The J segment lost 7 bases and the V segment lost 1 base, leaving 0 bases of the junction unmatched. The CDR3: CASSQGLAGGNEQFF. The CDR3 DNA is TGTGCCAGCAGCCAAGGACTAGCGGGAGGGAATGAGCAGTTCTTC.

The chain uses TRBV2 and TRBJ2-7; 9 nucleotides match TRBD1. Trimming took 1 base from V and 3 from J; bases not matched to a gene: 4. The CDR3 length is 15 residues. CDR1 and CDR2 (germline): SNHLY, FYNNEI. The CDR3 region is CASSEERQGGYEQYF. The CDR3 region has the DNA TGTGCCAGCAGTGAAGAGCGACAGGGGGGCTACGAGCAGTACTTC.

This clone was seen a handful of times. V is TRBV6-1 and J is TRBJ1-1; D not resolved. Germline CDR1 MNHNS, CDR2 SASEGT. V was cut by 10 bases and J by 3 bases, with 9 bases left in between. The CDR3 has 11 amino acids. CDR3 amino acids: CATDSYTEAFF. For the CDR3, the DNA is TGTGCCACCGATTCGTACACTGAAGCTTTCTTT.

Concerning this clone: A much larger clone lies a single base off, so this may be a read error. The same CDR3 arises from other DNA sequences in this sample as well. This chain links TRBV7-2 with TRBJ2-1, with 11 bases matching TRBD2. Germline CDR1 is SGHTA and CDR2 is FQGNSA. There are 15 residues in the CDR3. J was trimmed by 4 bases and V by 5 bases; bases with no gene match: 4. This chain's CDR3 is CASSKGTSGYNEQFF. Here the CDR3 DNA reads TGTGCCAGCAGCAAAGGGACTAGCGGATACAATGAGCAGTTCTTC.

Remarks on this clone: Other DNA sequences of this sample code for an identical CDR3. The chain combines TRBV5-1 with TRBJ2-5; D gene unclear. Germline values: CDR1 SGHRS, CDR2 YFSETQ. V shed 4 bases and J shed 2 bases, with 15 bases lying between them. The CDR3 extends over 15 amino acids. The CDR3 reads CASSRDSGRQETQYF. In nucleotides, the CDR3 is TGCGCCAGCAGCCGCGACTCTGGCAGGCAAGAGACCCAGTACTTC.

The J gene is TRBJ1-2, the V gene TRBV7-2; tentative D call: TRBD1 (6 bases). CDR3 length: 14 amino acids. Deletions cut 1 base from V and 4 bases from J, with 10 bases between. The germline gives CDR1 SGHTA, CDR2 FQGNSA. The CDR3 protein is CASSLGQGFYGYTF. DNA for the CDR3: TGTGCCAGCAGCTTAGGGCAGGGGTTCTATGGCTACACCTTC.

A word on this clone: Distinct nucleotide sequences in the sample also encode this CDR3. The rearrangement uses TRBV9 and TRBJ2-1, with D unresolved. V lost 2 bases and J 0 bases, leaving 6 bases between the germline ends. This CDR3 contains 14 residues. From germline, CDR1 is SGDLS and CDR2 YYNGEE. The DNA of the CDR3 is TGTGCCAGCAGCGTGTCGAGCTCCTACAATGAGCAGTTCTTC. Protein sequence: CASSVSSSYNEQFF.